This TCR beta chain stems from a study of post-analysis software for immune sequencing data. Study context: Relapsing-remitting, secondary progressive and progressive-relapsing multiple sclerosis courses were included. Study-wide findings and caveats: Multiple sclerosis patients had significantly lower normalized Chao1 diversity than controls. Relative to controls, patients had several TRBV segments at higher frequency, with TRBV5-6, TRBV5-1 and TRBV20-1 among these.

This clonotype occurred once. Its specificity is not known. Built from TCR beta cDNA, the libraries had unique molecular identifiers in them. TCRdb re-called the PCR reads through MiXCR, storing one row per CDR3 protein. This table has about 200,000 distinct CDR3 sequences, approximately 28% appearing once. V dropped 6 bases and J dropped 4 bases, with 13 bases sitting between them. CDR1 is DFQATT and CDR2 is SNEGSKA in the germline V gene (reference sequence). This CDR3 is 13 amino acids long. The chain combines TRBV20-1 with TRBJ2-1; no definite D call. The TCR originated in a girl aged 2-17 years with multiple sclerosis. The source material was blood. In DNA form, the CDR3 reads TGCAGTGCCCCACGCCCGGGTTACAATGAGCAGTTCTTC. This sequence encodes CSAPRPGYNEQFF.